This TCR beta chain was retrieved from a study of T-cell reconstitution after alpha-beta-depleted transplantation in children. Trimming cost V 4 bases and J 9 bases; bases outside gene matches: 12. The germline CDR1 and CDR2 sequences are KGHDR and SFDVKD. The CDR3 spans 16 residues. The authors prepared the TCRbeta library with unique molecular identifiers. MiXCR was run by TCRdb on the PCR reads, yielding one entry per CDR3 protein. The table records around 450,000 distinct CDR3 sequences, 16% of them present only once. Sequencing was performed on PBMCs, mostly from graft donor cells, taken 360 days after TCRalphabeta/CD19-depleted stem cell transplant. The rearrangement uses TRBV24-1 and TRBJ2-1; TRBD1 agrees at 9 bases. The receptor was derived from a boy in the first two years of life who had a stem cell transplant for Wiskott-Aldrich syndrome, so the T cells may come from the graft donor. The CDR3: CATSDVGTGSTREQFF. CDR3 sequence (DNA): TGTGCCACCAGTGACGTTGGGACAGGGTCTACTCGTGAGCAGTTCTTC.